The next 30 T cell receptor beta chains were all read from a single sample in a study of neurological immune-mediated disorders. TCRdb used MiXCR to reprocess the 5' RACE reads, holding one entry per CDR3 protein. The table includes tens of thousands of distinct CDR3 sequences, roughly 12% detected once. The sequencing input was PBMCs. The receptor set was obtained from a woman aged 60-75 years in good health.

This clonotype was observed at least ten times. The DNA of the CDR3 is TGTGCAACCCCGGCGGGGGGCGGCACAGATACGCAGTATTTT. This codes for CATPAGGGTDTQYF. V usage is TRBV2 and J usage is TRBJ2-3; 8 bases align to TRBD2. CDR3 size: 14 residues. Germline V gene sequence: CDR1 SNHLY, CDR2 FYNNEI.

The sample holds many counts of this clonotype. The V call is TRBV5-1, the J call TRBJ1-6; the D is unclear. The CDR3 consists of 14 residues. The germline V and J ends were trimmed by 0 bases and 7 bases, with 8 bases remaining between them. CDR1 SGHRS and CDR2 YFSETQ come from the germline V gene. The chain's CDR3 is CASSLAGANSPLHF. CDR3 sequence (DNA): TGCGCCAGCAGCTTGGCAGGAGCCAATTCACCCCTCCACTTT.

This clonotype was counted ten times or more. The chain is built from TRBV14 and TRBJ2-7; the match to TRBD2 covers 7 bases. With V trimmed by 3 bases and J by 2 bases, 16 bases remained unmatched. CDR3 length: 18 amino acids. Per the germline V gene, CDR1 is SGHDN and CDR2 is FVKESK. This CDR3 is CASSHLPGRAGVAYEQYF. CDR3 DNA sequence: TGTGCCAGCAGCCATCTCCCCGGTCGGGCGGGGGTTGCCTACGAGCAGTACTTC.

This clonotype occurred many times. V is TRBV6-1 and J is TRBJ2-7; 7 nucleotides align to TRBD1. CDR1 is MNHNS, CDR2 SASEGT, per germline. The CDR3 covers 15 residues. The J segment lost 2 bases and the V segment lost 0 bases, leaving 4 bases of the junction unmatched. The CDR3 DNA follows: TGTGCCAGCAGTGAAGCCCCCGGGACAGCCTACGAGCAGTACTTC. Translated: CASSEAPGTAYEQYF.

This clonotype was recorded at least ten times. This chain uses TRBV7-2 with TRBJ2-1; 10 bases agree with TRBD2. The CDR3 loop spans 15 amino acids. Trimming at V came to 4 bases and at J to 10 bases, leaving 10 bases not matched to a gene. Looked up from germline, CDR1 is SGHTA and CDR2 is FQGNSA. Written as DNA, the CDR3 is TGTGCCAGCAGCTCGACTAGCGGGCCCACTGGCGAGCAGTTCTTC. Its protein is CASSSTSGPTGEQFF.

Many counts were recorded for this clonotype. The J gene is TRBJ2-3, the V gene TRBV3-1; D unclear. This CDR3 region has 16 residues. Germline V gene data show CDR1 as LGHDT and CDR2 as YNNKEL (reference sequence). V lost 0 bases and J 0 bases, leaving 10 bases between the germline ends. CDR3: CASSQDIESSTDTQYF. DNA for the CDR3: TGTGCCAGCAGCCAAGACATAGAATCTAGCACAGATACGCAGTATTTT.

This clonotype was found many times. The rearrangement uses TRBV5-1 and TRBJ1-1; D is ambiguous. The germline V gene encodes CDR1 SGHRS and CDR2 YFSETQ. V lost 1 base and J 1 base, leaving 8 bases between the germline ends. The CDR3 spans 14 residues. The CDR3 DNA is TGCGCCAGCAGCTTGACTCCGGCGAACACTGAAGCTTTCTTT. This translates into CASSLTPANTEAFF.

Many counts were recorded for this clonotype. The genes are TRBV9 and TRBJ2-7; 9 bases fit TRBD1. Germline V gene data show CDR1 as SGDLS and CDR2 as YYNGEE. The V segment lost 0 bases and the J segment 2 bases; nucleotides outside the gene matches: 3. The CDR3 covers 15 residues. CDR3 amino acids: CASSVGGTGPYEQYF. CDR3 bases: TGTGCCAGCAGCGTAGGGGGGACAGGGCCCTACGAGCAGTACTTC.

The chain carries TRBV7-2 and TRBJ2-7; tentatively, D is TRBD2 (7 bases). CDR1 is SGHTA and CDR2 is FQGNSA in the germline V gene. The CDR3 is 14 residues long. Deletions cut 6 bases from V and 3 bases from J, with 15 bases between. This chain's CDR3 is CASSRGGAIYEQYF. CDR3 nucleotide sequence: TGTGCCAGCAGTCGTGGGGGGGCCATCTACGAGCAGTACTTC. The full variable domain, rest sourced from reference TRBV7-2 and TRBJ2-7, is GAGVSQSPSNKVTEKGKDVELRCDPISGHTALYWYRQSLGQGLEFLIYFQGNSAPDKSGLPSDRFSAERTGGSVSTLTIQRTQQEDSAVYLCASSRGGAIYEQYFGPGTRLTVT.

Ten or more counts support this clonotype. The chain couples TRBV5-1 to TRBJ1-1; 9 bases map to TRBD1. The CDR3 spans 13 residues. Germline CDR1 reads SGHRS; CDR2 reads YFSETQ. V dropped 2 bases and J dropped 8; count of bases not matched to a gene: 4. The CDR3 spells CASSFDRGGEAFF. The CDR3 nucleotides are TGCGCCAGCAGCTTCGACAGGGGGGGAGAAGCTTTCTTT.

This clonotype was picked up many times. The chain couples TRBV5-1 to TRBJ2-3; D remains ambiguous. V was shortened by 3 bases and J by 6 bases, with 11 bases between the two germline ends. CDR1 and CDR2 from the germline V gene are SGHRS and YFSETQ. This CDR3 comprises 13 residues. In DNA, the CDR3 is TGCGCCAGCAGCTCCCCTAGAGCCGATACGCAGTATTTT. Its protein product is CASSSPRADTQYF. The whole variable domain, remainder taken from reference TRBV5-1 and TRBJ2-3, is KAGVTQTPRYLIKTRGQQVTLSCSPISGHRSVSWYQQTPGQGLQFLFEYFSETQRNKGNFPGRFSGRQFSNSRSEMNVSTLELGDSALYLCASSSPRADTQYFGPGTRLTVL.

In this sample, this clonotype turned up many times. The rearrangement uses TRBV7-8 and TRBJ1-2; the match to TRBD1 covers 9 bases. Trimming at V came to 3 bases and at J to 7 bases, leaving 3 bases not matched to a gene. Germline CDR1 and CDR2: SGHVS and FQNEAQ. The CDR3 loop spans 13 amino acids. The CDR3 coding sequence is TGTGCCAGCAGCTTGACAGGGGGGATTGGCTACACCTTC. Encoded protein: CASSLTGGIGYTF.

At least ten counts were recorded for this clonotype. The chain links TRBV10-3 to TRBJ2-6; no definite D call. V was clipped by 4 bases and J by 0 bases, with 4 bases between them. The germline gives CDR1 ENHRY, CDR2 SYGVKD. This CDR3 is 14 amino acids long. This CDR3 is CAISGTSGANVLTF. The CDR3 nucleotides are TGTGCCATCAGTGGGACCTCTGGGGCCAACGTCCTGACTTTC.

This clonotype was recorded many times. This sequence joins TRBV7-3 and TRBJ2-2; 8 nucleotides agree with TRBD2. Germline V gene lookup returns CDR1 SGHTA and CDR2 FQGTGA. Losses at the gene ends were 5 bases for V and 5 bases for J; bases not matched to a gene: 7. CDR3 length equals 15 residues. CDR3 sequence: CASSGSGGATGELFF. As DNA, the CDR3 is TGTGCCAGCAGCGGATCCGGGGGGGCAACCGGGGAGCTGTTTTTT.

The sample holds many counts of this clonotype. The J gene is TRBJ1-2, the V gene TRBV9; D uncertain. The CDR3 totals 14 residues. Deletions cut 3 bases from V and 4 bases from J, with 13 bases between. From germline, CDR1 is SGDLS and CDR2 YYNGEE. The chain's CDR3 is CASSDTRGGYGYTF. The CDR3 bases are TGTGCCAGCAGCGACACCCGGGGAGGCTATGGCTACACCTTC.

This clonotype was detected ten times or more. The rearrangement uses TRBV27 and TRBJ1-6, with a weak D call TRBD1 (5 bases). Deletions cut 8 bases from V and 7 bases from J, with 15 bases between. Germline CDR1 is MNHEY and CDR2 is SMNVEV (reference sequence). This CDR3 region has 14 residues. The CDR3 loop reads CASRPTVLNSPLHF. CDR3 sequence (DNA): TGTGCCAGCCGACCGACAGTGTTGAATTCACCCCTCCACTTT.

In its sample, this clonotype was seen many times. V gene TRBV6-2 or TRBV6-3 combines with J gene TRBJ1-3, with a possible D match to TRBD1 (6 bases). Per the germline V gene, CDR1 is MNHEY and CDR2 is SVGEGT. The V end was cut by 2 bases, the J end by 2 bases, with 13 bases between. CDR3 length equals 16 residues. The CDR3 loop is CASSYGTTGTGNTIYF. The CDR3 nucleotides are TGTGCCAGCAGTTACGGGACCACAGGGACTGGAAACACCATATATTTT.

This clonotype has a count of ten or more. The chain recombines TRBV10-3 with TRBJ1-5, with 7 bases identical to TRBD1. The CDR3 consists of 17 residues. The germline gives CDR1 ENHRY, CDR2 SYGVKD. V was clipped by 0 bases and J by 6 bases; unmatched bases: 11. CDR3 bases: TGTGCCATCAGTGAGTCGGGGGCAGGGGGGGGCGGTCAGCCCCAGCATTTT. It is translated as CAISESGAGGGGQPQHF.

This clonotype was observed many times. The rearrangement uses TRBV4-3 and TRBJ2-7; weak D call: TRBD2 (7 bases). The V and J ends lost 0 bases and 4 bases respectively, with 19 bases between them. Per the germline V gene, CDR1 is LGHNA and CDR2 is YSLEER. CDR3 length: 17 residues. This CDR3 is CASSQDRGGGALYEQYF. DNA of the CDR3: TGCGCCAGCAGCCAAGATCGAGGGGGGGGCGCCCTATACGAGCAGTACTTC.

The chain links TRBV3-1 to TRBJ2-2; the match to TRBD2 covers 14 bases. Unmatched junction bases numbered 8, after V lost 6 bases and J lost 8 bases. CDR1 is LGHDT, CDR2 YNNKEL, per germline (reference sequence). This CDR3 has 16 amino acids. CDR3 DNA sequence: TGTGCCAGCAGTCTGACTAGCGGGGGGGCCCCGGGGGAGCTGTTTTTT. This encodes CASSLTSGGAPGELFF.

This clonotype came up many times. The chain is built from TRBV20-1 and TRBJ2-7; tentative D call: TRBD2 (6 bases). With 0 bases removed from V and 1 base from J, the gap between germline ends came to 10 bases. Germline V gene sequence: CDR1 DFQATT, CDR2 SNEGSKA (reference sequence). The CDR3 consists of 14 residues. CDR3 nucleotide sequence: TGCAGTGCTAGAGAAGCGGGCAGGTCCTACGAGCAGTACTTC. Its protein is CSAREAGRSYEQYF.

This clonotype showed up many times. The V and J genes are TRBV29-1 and TRBJ2-5, with TRBD1 matching 7 bases. CDR1 SQVTM and CDR2 ANQGSEA come from the germline V gene. V shed 1 base and J 2 bases; nucleotides not matched to a gene: 4. CDR3 length: 14 amino acids. CDR3 DNA: TGCAGCGTTGAAGCACCGGGACAGCAAGAGACCCAGTACTTC. Its protein product is CSVEAPGQQETQYF.

This clonotype was picked up many times. The chain employs TRBV5-5 and TRBJ1-6; 7 bases line up with TRBD1. This CDR3 has 15 amino acids. Germline V lookup: CDR1 SGHKS, CDR2 YYEKEE (reference sequence). With V trimmed by 3 bases and J by 6 bases, 6 bases remained unmatched. The CDR3 reads CASSYDRALNSPLHF. The CDR3 region has the DNA TGTGCCAGCAGCTACGACAGGGCTCTTAATTCACCCCTCCACTTT.

This clonotype was observed a single time. In this CDR3 the conserved last residue, phenylalanine or tryptophan, is missing, so a read error is likely. The V call is TRBV4-1, the J call TRBJ2-1, with D possibly being TRBD2 (5 bases). Per the germline V gene, CDR1 is MGHRA and CDR2 is YSYEKL. The CDR3 totals 16 residues. V gave up 0 bases and J gave up 2 bases, with 11 bases separating them. CDR3 loop: CASSQDTTTTYNEQFS. CDR3 in DNA: TGCGCCAGCAGCCAAGATACGACGACTACCTACAATGAGCAGTTCTCC.

This clonotype was observed many times. The chain uses TRBV10-2 and TRBJ2-7, with D possibly being TRBD1 (6 bases). The CDR3 is made up of 15 amino acids. V gave up 3 bases and J gave up 4 bases, with 16 bases separating them. Germline CDR1 is WSHSY and CDR2 is SAAADI. CDR3 DNA sequence: TGCGCCAGCAGTGATCCGGGACAAACTCTTTACGAGCAGTACTTC. It yields the protein CASSDPGQTLYEQYF.

This clonotype was counted ten times or more. The chain has TRBV6-2 or TRBV6-3 and TRBJ2-1; 10 bases match TRBD2. CDR1 and CDR2 from the germline V gene are MNHEY and SVGEGT. Trimming took 5 bases from V and 4 from J; bases not matched to a gene: 2. The CDR3 is 14 amino acids. The CDR3 sequence: CASSRTSGYNEQFF. CDR3 DNA sequence: TGTGCCAGCAGTAGGACTAGCGGATACAATGAGCAGTTCTTC.

This clonotype occurred many times. The genes are TRBV7-9 and TRBJ1-6, with 12 bases matching TRBD1. The CDR3 totals 15 residues. Germline V gene lookup returns CDR1 SEHNR and CDR2 FQNEAQ (reference sequence). Germline trimming cut 6 bases from V and 9 bases from J; bases unmatched to any gene: 6. Here the CDR3 DNA reads TGTGCCAGCAGTCCAGGGGACAGGGGGCTTTCACCCCTCCACTTT. It translates to CASSPGDRGLSPLHF.

At least ten counts were recorded for this clonotype. This sequence joins TRBV5-1 and TRBJ1-2; 12 bases are a match to TRBD1. Trimming took 4 bases from V and 8 from J; bases not matched to a gene: 6. Germline V CDR1 and CDR2: SGHRS, YFSETQ. This CDR3 spans 14 amino acids. The CDR3 DNA reads TGCGCCAGCAGCCCCGGGACAGGGGGCGAAGGCTACACCTTC. Protein sequence: CASSPGTGGEGYTF.

There are many counts of this clonotype. V and J are TRBV20-1 and TRBJ1-2; 9 bases align to TRBD1. The length of the CDR3 is 12 residues. Germline V gives CDR1 DFQATT, CDR2 SNEGSKA (reference sequence). Trimming cost V 3 bases and J 8 bases; bases outside gene matches: 4. The DNA for the CDR3 is TGCAGTGCTAGTCGGGACAGGGAGGGCTACACCTTC. Protein product: CSASRDREGYTF.

Many counts were recorded for this clonotype. This sequence joins TRBV12-3 or TRBV12-4 and TRBJ1-2; TRBD1 is a possible D gene (5 bases). The CDR3 spans 14 residues. V was clipped by 3 bases and J by 5 bases, with 13 bases between them. The CDR3 DNA reads as TGTGCCAGCAGTTTTTGGGGGAGGTCGTATGGCTACACCTTC. This codes for CASSFWGRSYGYTF.